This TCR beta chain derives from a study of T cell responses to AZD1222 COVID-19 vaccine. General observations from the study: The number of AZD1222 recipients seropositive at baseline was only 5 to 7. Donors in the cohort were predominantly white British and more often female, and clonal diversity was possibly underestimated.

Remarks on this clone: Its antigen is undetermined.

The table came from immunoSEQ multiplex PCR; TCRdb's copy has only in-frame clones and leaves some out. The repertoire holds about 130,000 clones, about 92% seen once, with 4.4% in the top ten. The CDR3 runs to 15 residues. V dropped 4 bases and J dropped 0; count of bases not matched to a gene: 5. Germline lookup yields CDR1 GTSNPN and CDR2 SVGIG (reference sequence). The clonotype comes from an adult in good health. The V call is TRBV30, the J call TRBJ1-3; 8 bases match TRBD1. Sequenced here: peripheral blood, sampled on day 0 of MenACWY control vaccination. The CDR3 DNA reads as TGTGCCTGGAAGGGACAGGCCTACTCTGGAAACACCATATATTTT. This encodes CAWKGQAYSGNTIYF.